What follows is one TCR beta chain and its context. Its antigen is not identified. CDR1 KGHSH and CDR2 LQKENI come from the germline V gene. CDR3 size: 15 residues. Trimming removed 4 bases from V and 2 bases from J, with 15 bases in between. Documented time point: newly diagnosed GD, antithyroid drugs for less than 3 months. RNA extracted from PBMCs served as the sequencing template. Approximately 10-milliliter peripheral blood samples went into EDTA tubes. The data were taken from a study of regulatory T cells in long-lasting Graves disease. Through Arm-PCR of CDR3 regions and iRepertoire HTBI primers, TCR beta libraries were built. From the multiplex PCR reads, TCRdb called clonotypes with MiXCR, one entry per CDR3 protein. The table lists some 490,000 distinct CDR3 sequences, more than 10% of them singletons. Regarding the study as a whole: Among samples with persistent disease, TRBV28, TRBJ1-2 and TRBJ2-5 were favored.

Separately, the same data were catalogued under a study of T cells in Graves' hyperthyroidism and ophthalmopathy. That paper states: The hyperthyroidism was newly diagnosed and had lasted under 2 months; the patients were aged 18 to 65. Initially, a first-round RT-PCR of the TCR CDR3 employed the HTBI primer set.

This receptor was taken from a woman aged 25-40 years with Graves disease. The chain uses TRBV18 and TRBJ2-7; tentative D call: TRBD2 (6 bases). This material consisted of peripheral blood mononuclear cells (PBMCs), taken at new diagnosis, from a patient treated with antithyroid drugs. CDR3: CASSLSSRLAYEQYF. The CDR3 bases are TGTGCCAGCTCACTATCCTCTAGACTAGCCTACGAGCAGTACTTC. The variable domain in full, with the rest retrieved from reference TRBV18 and TRBJ2-7, is NAGVMQNPRHLVRRRGQEARLRCSPMKGHSHVYWYRQLPEEGLKFMVYLQKENIIDESGMPKERFSAEFPKEGPSILRIQQVVRGDSAAYFCASSLSSRLAYEQYFGPGTRLTVT.